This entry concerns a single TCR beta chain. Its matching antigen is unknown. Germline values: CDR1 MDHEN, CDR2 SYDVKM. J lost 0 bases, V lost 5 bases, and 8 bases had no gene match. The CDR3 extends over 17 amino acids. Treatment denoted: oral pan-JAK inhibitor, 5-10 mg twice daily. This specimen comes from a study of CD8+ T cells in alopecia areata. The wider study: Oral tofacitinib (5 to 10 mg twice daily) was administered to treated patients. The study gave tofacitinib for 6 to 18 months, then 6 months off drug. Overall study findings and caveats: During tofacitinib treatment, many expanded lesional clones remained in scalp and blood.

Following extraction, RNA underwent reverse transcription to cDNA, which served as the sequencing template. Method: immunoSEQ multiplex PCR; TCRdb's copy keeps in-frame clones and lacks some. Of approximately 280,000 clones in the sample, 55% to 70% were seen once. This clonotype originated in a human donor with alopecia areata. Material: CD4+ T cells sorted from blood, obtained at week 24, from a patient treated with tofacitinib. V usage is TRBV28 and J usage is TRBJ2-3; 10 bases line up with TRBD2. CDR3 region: CASSTIAGGSSTDTQYF. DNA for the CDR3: TGTGCCAGCAGTACTATAGCGGGGGGCTCGAGCACAGATACGCAGTATTTT. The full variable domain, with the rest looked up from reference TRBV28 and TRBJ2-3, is DVKVTQSSRYLVKRTGEKVFLECVQDMDHENMFWYRQDPGLGLRLIYFSYDVKMKEKGDIPEGYSVSREKKERFSLILESASTNQTSMYLCASSTIAGGSSTDTQYFGPGTRLTVL.